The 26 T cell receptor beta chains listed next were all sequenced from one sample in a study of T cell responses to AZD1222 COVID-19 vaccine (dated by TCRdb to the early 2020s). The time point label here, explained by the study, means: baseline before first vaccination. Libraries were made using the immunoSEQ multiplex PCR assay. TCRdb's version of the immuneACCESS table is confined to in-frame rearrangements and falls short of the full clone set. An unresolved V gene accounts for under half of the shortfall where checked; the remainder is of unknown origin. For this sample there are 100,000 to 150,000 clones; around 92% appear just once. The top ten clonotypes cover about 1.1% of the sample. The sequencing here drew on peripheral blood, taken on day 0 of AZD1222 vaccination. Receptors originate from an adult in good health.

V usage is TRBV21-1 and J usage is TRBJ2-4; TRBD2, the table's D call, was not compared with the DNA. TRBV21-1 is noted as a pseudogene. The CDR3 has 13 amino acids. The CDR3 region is CASERSNPGIQYF. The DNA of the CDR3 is TGTGCCAGCGAGAGAAGCAATCCCGGCATTCAGTACTTC.

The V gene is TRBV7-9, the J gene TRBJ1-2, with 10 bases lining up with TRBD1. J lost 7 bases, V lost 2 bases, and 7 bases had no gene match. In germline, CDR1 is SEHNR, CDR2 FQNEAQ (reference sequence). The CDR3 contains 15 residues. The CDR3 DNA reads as TGTGCCAGCAGCTTATCGGACAGGGGGAGTACTGGCTACACCTTC. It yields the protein CASSLSDRGSTGYTF. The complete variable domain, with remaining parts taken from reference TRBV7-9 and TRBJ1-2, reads DTGVSQNPRHKITKRGQNVTFRCDPISEHNRLYWYRQTLGQGPEFLTYFQNEAQLEKSRLLSDRFSAERPKGSFSTLEIQRTEQGDSAMYLCASSLSDRGSTGYTFGSGTRLTVV.

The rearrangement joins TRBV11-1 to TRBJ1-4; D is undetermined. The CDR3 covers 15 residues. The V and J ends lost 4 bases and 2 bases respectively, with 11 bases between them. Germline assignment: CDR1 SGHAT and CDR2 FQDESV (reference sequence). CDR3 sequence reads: CASSSGQGTNEKLFF. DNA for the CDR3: TGTGCCAGCAGCTCCGGCCAAGGGACTAATGAAAAACTGTTTTTT.

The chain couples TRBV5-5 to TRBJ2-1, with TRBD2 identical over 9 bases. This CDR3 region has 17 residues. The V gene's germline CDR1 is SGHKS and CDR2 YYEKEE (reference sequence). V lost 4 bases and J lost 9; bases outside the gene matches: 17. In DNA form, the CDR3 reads TGTGCCAGCAGCCCCGAGAGGGCTAGCGGGGCCTGGGGTGAGCAGTTCTTC. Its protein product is CASSPERASGAWGEQFF.

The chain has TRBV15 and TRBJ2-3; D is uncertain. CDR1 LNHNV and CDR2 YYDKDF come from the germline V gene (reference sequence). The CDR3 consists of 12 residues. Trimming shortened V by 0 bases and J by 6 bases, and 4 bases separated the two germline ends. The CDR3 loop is CATSRDQDTQYF. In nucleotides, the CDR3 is TGTGCCACCAGCAGAGATCAGGATACGCAGTATTTT.

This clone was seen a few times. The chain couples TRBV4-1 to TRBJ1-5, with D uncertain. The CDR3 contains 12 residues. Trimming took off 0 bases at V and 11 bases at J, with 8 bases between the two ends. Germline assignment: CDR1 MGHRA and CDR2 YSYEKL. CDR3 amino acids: CASSQERGTQHF. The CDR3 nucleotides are TGCGCCAGCAGCCAAGAACGAGGGACCCAGCATTTT.

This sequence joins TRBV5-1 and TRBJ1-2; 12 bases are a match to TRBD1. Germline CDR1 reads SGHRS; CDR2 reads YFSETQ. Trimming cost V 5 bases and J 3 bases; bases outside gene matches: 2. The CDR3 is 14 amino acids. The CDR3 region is CASRGTGGYYGYTF. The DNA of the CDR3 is TGCGCCAGCAGGGGGACAGGGGGCTACTATGGCTACACCTTC.

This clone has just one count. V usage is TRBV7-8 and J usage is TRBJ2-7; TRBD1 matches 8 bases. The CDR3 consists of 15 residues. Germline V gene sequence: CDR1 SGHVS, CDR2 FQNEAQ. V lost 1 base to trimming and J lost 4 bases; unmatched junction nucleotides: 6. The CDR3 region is CASSLGQGAMYEQYF. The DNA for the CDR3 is TGTGCCAGCAGCTTAGGTCAGGGGGCAATGTACGAGCAGTACTTC.

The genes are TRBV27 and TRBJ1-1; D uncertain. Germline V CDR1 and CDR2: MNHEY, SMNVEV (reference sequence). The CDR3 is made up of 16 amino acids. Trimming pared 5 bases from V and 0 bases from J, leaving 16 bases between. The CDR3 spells CASSPTIGFMNTEAFF. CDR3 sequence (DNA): TGTGCCAGCAGTCCAACTATCGGCTTCATGAACACTGAAGCTTTCTTT.

The chain's CDR3 is CASSESGNEQFF. CDR3 nucleotide sequence: TGTGCCAGCAGTGAAAGTGGGAATGAGCAGTTCTTC. This chain uses TRBV6-1 with TRBJ2-1; D is unresolved. The germline V gene has CDR1 MNHNS and CDR2 SASEGT. The length of the CDR3 is 12 residues. V lost 2 bases, J lost 7 bases, and 6 bases lay in between.

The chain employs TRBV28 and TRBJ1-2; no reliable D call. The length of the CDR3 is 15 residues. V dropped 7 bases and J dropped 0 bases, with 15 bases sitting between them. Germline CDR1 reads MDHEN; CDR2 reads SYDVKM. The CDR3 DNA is TGTGCCAGCAACTTTCGGGGATCTTCTAACTATGGCTACACCTTC. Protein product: CASNFRGSSNYGYTF.

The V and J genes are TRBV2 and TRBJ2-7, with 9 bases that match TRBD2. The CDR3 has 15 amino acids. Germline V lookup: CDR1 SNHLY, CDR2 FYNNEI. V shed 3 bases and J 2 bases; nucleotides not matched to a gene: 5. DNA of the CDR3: TGTGCCAGCAGTGAGTGGCTAGCGGGACCCTACGAGCAGTACTTC. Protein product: CASSEWLAGPYEQYF.

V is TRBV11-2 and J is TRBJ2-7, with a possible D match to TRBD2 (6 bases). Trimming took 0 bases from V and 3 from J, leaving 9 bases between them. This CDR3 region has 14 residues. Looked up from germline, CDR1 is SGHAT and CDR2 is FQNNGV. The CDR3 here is CASSLEPGLYEQYF. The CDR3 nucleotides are TGTGCCAGCAGCTTAGAACCGGGACTCTACGAGCAGTACTTC.

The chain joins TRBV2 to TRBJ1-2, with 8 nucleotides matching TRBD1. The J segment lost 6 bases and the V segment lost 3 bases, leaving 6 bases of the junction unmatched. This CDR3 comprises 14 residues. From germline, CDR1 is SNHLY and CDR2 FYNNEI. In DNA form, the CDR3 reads TGTGCCAGCAGTGATTCGGACAGGGTAGATGGCTACACCTTC. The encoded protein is CASSDSDRVDGYTF.

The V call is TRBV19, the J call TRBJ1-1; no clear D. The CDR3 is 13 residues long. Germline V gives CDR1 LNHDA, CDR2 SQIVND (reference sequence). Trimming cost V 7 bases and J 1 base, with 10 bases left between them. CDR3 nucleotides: TGTGCCAGTACCTGGGCCGGGAACACTGAAGCTTTCTTT. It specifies CASTWAGNTEAFF. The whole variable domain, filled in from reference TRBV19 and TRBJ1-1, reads DGGITQSPKYLFRKEGQNVTLSCEQNLNHDAMYWYRQDPGQGLRLIYYSQIVNDFQKGDIAEGYSVSREKKESFPLTVTSAQKNPTAFYLCASTWAGNTEAFFGQGTRLTVV.

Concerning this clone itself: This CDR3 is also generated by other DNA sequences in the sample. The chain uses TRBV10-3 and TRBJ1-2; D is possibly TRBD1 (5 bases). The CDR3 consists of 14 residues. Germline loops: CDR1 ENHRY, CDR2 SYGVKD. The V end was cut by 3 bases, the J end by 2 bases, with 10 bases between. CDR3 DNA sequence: TGTGCCATCAGTGAAACAGGAGGAAACTATGGCTACACCTTC. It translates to CAISETGGNYGYTF.

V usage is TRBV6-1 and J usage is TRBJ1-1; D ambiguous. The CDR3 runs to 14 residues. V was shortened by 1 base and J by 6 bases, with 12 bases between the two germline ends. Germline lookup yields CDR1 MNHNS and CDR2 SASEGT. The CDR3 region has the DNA TGTGCCAGCAGTGAAGTGGACGGTTTGTCTGAAGCTTTCTTT. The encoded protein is CASSEVDGLSEAFF.

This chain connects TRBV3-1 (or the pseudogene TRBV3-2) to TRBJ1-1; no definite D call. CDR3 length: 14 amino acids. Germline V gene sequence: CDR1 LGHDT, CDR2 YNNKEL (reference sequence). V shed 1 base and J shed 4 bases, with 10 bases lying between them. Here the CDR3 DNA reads TGTGCCAGCAGCCAAGCCTCCGGCAGCACTGAAGCTTTCTTT. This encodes CASSQASGSTEAFF.

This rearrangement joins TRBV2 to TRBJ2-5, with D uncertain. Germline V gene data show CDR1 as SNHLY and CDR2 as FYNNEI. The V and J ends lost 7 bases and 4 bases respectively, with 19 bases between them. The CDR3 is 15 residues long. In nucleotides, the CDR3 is TGTGCCAGCAAAAACAGCGATCTTAAGGGAGAGACCCAGTACTTC. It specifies CASKNSDLKGETQYF.

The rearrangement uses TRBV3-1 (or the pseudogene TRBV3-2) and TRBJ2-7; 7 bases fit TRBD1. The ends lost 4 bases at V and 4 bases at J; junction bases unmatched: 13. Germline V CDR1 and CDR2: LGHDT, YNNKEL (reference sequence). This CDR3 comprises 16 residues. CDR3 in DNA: TGTGCCAGCAGCCTCGAAATAGACAGGGTAAGGTACGAGCAGTACTTC. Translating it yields CASSLEIDRVRYEQYF.

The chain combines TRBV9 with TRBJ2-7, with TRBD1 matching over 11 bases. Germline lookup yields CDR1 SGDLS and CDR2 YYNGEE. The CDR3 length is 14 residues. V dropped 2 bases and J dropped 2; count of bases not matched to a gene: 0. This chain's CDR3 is CASSVGQGAYEQYF. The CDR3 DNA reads TGTGCCAGCAGCGTGGGACAGGGGGCCTACGAGCAGTACTTC.

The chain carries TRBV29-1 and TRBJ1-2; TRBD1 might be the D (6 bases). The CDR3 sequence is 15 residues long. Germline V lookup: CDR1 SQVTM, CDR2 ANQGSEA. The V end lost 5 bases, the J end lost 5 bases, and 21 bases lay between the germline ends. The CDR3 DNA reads TGCAGCGTTAGGGCCCCGGGGCAGGGGCTTTATGGCTACACCTTC. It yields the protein CSVRAPGQGLYGYTF.

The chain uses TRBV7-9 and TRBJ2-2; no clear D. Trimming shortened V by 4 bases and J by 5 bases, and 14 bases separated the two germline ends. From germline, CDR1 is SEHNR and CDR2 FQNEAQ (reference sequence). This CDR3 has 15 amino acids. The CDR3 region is CASSSGRVRTGELFF. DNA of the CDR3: TGTGCCAGCAGCTCAGGAAGGGTACGGACCGGGGAGCTGTTTTTT.

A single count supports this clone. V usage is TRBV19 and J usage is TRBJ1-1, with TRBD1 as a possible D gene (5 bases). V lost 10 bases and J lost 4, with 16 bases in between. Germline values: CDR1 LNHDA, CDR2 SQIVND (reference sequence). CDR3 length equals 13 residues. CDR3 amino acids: CATKGREPTEAFF. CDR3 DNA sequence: TGTGCCACCAAAGGCAGGGAGCCCACTGAAGCTTTCTTT.

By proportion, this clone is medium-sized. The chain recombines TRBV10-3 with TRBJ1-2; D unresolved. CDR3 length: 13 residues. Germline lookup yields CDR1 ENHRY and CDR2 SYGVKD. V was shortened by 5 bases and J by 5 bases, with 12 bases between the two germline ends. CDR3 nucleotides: TGTGCCATCAGTCTCCATCATTCGTATGGCTACACCTTC. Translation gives CAISLHHSYGYTF.

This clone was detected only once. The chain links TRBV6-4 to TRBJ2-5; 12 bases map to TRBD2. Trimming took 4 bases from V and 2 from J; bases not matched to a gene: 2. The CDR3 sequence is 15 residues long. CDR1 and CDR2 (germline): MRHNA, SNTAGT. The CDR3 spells CASSAGTSGQETQYF. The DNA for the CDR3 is TGTGCCAGCAGTGCCGGGACTAGCGGGCAAGAGACCCAGTACTTC.